These 30 T cell receptor beta chains share one sample of origin, sequenced in a study of blood T cell repertoires in COVID-19. Clones were read by immunoSEQ multiplex PCR, and TCRdb kept only the in-frame ones, dropping some. The sample consists of about 300,000 clones, around 90% of them appearing once. Source material: PBMCs or T cells enriched from blood (not recorded which). The receptor set was obtained from a woman aged 25 to 39 who had recovered from COVID-19.

This clone was picked up one time. The genes are TRBV28 and TRBJ2-6; D is uncertain. CDR3 length equals 15 residues. V lost 5 bases and J 0 bases, leaving 8 bases between the germline ends. Per germline, CDR1 MDHEN and CDR2 SYDVKM. CDR3 amino acids: CASSLLPSGANVLTF. CDR3 DNA: TGTGCCAGCAGTCTACTACCCTCTGGGGCCAACGTCCTGACTTTC. The full variable domain, rest sourced from reference TRBV28 and TRBJ2-6, is DVKVTQSSRYLVKRTGEKVFLECVQDMDHENMFWYRQDPGLGLRLIYFSYDVKMKEKGDIPEGYSVSREKKERFSLILESASTNQTSMYLCASSLLPSGANVLTFGAGSRLTVL.

The genes are TRBV7-9 and TRBJ1-1; D call uncertain. V lost 4 bases to trimming and J lost 4 bases, with 19 bases between them. This CDR3 contains 16 residues. CDR1 is SEHNR, CDR2 FQNEAQ, per germline (reference sequence). The CDR3 region is CASSSDNMGTGTEAFF. The CDR3 DNA sequence: TGTGCCAGCAGCTCTGACAATATGGGCACTGGCACTGAAGCTTTCTTT.

The chain has TRBV30 and TRBJ2-1; the D gene is possibly TRBD1 (6 bases). The CDR3 has 15 residues. The germline V gene encodes CDR1 GTSNPN and CDR2 SVGIG (reference sequence). Trimming took off 1 base at V and 1 base at J, with 11 bases between the two ends. CDR3 nucleotides: TGTGCCTGGAGTGAACCAGACAGGTCCTACAATGAGCAGTTCTTC. Encoded protein: CAWSEPDRSYNEQFF.

The chain employs TRBV19 and TRBJ1-1; D uncertain. Germline values: CDR1 LNHDA, CDR2 SQIVND (reference sequence). The CDR3 covers 16 residues. V was trimmed by 3 bases and J by 0 bases, leaving 14 bases between them. The CDR3 region is CASSMRDGVMNTEAFF. The CDR3 nucleotides read TGTGCCAGTAGTATGCGTGACGGAGTCATGAACACTGAAGCTTTCTTT.

This chain connects TRBV7-8 to TRBJ2-5; TRBD2 matches at 8 bases. With 3 bases clipped from V and 5 bases from J, the junction kept 11 bases outside the gene matches. Germline loops: CDR1 SGHVS, CDR2 FQNEAQ. The length of the CDR3 is 16 residues. For the CDR3, the DNA is TGTGCCAGCAGCTTCCAAACCGGGGGGGCCGGGGAGACCCAGTACTTC. This gives the protein CASSFQTGGAGETQYF.

This clone was seen a few times. The DNA for the CDR3 is TGCGCCAGCACCCCGGGACTAGCCGACGATGAGCAGTTCTTC. Amino acid sequence: CASTPGLADDEQFF. The chain combines TRBV4-1 with TRBJ2-1; the match to TRBD2 covers 9 bases. The J segment lost 8 bases and the V segment lost 7 bases, leaving 9 bases of the junction unmatched. CDR3 size: 14 residues. Germline-derived CDR1 and CDR2 are MGHRA and YSYEKL.

The chain uses TRBV5-1 and TRBJ2-5, with TRBD2 matching 9 bases. Trimming took 0 bases from V and 4 from J; bases not matched to a gene: 4. The germline V gene has CDR1 SGHRS and CDR2 YFSETQ. CDR3 length equals 15 residues. The CDR3 nucleotides are TGCGCCAGCAGCTTGGGACTAGCGGCGGGAGAGACCCAGTACTTC. This encodes CASSLGLAAGETQYF.

In this sample, this clone turned up once. The chain employs TRBV11-2 and TRBJ1-2; D call uncertain. CDR3 length equals 13 residues. Trimming removed 0 bases at V and 7 bases at J, with 9 bases between. The germline CDR1 and CDR2 sequences are SGHAT and FQNNGV. This chain's CDR3 is CASSLDLWSGYTF. CDR3 nucleotides: TGTGCCAGCAGCTTAGATCTATGGTCTGGCTACACCTTC.

The chain couples TRBV6-2 or TRBV6-3 to TRBJ2-7; unclear D gene. V was trimmed by 5 bases and J by 3 bases, leaving 8 bases between them. The CDR3 length is 12 residues. Germline CDR1 MNHEY, CDR2 SVGEGT. CDR3 sequence (DNA): TGTGCCAGCAGTCCCCAGGACTACGAGCAGTACTTC. Translated: CASSPQDYEQYF.

This chain connects TRBV19 to TRBJ1-3, with D tentatively TRBD1 (5 bases). Germline assignment: CDR1 LNHDA and CDR2 SQIVND (reference sequence). This CDR3 has 12 residues. Trimming took off 9 bases at V and 2 bases at J, with 8 bases between the two ends. CDR3 loop: CASNRPGNTIYF. The CDR3 DNA follows: TGTGCCAGCAACAGGCCTGGAAACACCATATATTTT.

The J gene is TRBJ1-1, the V gene TRBV7-2; a weak D match, TRBD1 (6 bases). Germline assignment: CDR1 SGHTA and CDR2 FQGNSA. This CDR3 is 12 amino acids long. V was cut by 4 bases and J by 7 bases, with 10 bases left in between. CDR3 loop: CASSSRGFEAFF. CDR3 in DNA: TGTGCCAGCAGCTCCAGGGGTTTTGAAGCTTTCTTT.

The V call is TRBV9, the J call TRBJ1-2; D uncertain. V shed 0 bases and J shed 4 bases, with 10 bases lying between them. The germline V gene encodes CDR1 SGDLS and CDR2 YYNGEE. The CDR3 loop spans 14 amino acids. The CDR3 DNA sequence: TGTGCCAGCAGCGTAGATCTGGGCTTCTATGGCTACACCTTC. This sequence encodes CASSVDLGFYGYTF.

The V gene is TRBV6-5, the J gene TRBJ2-1; D possibly corresponds to TRBD2 (6 bases). V was clipped by 0 bases and J by 8 bases, with 17 bases between them. CDR1 and CDR2 (germline): MNHEY, SVGAGI. The CDR3 consists of 16 residues. The chain's CDR3 is CASSYSSTGRTHEQFF. The CDR3 DNA follows: TGTGCCAGCAGTTACTCCTCGACGGGGAGGACGCATGAGCAGTTCTTC.

V gene TRBV27 combines with J gene TRBJ2-1; 13 nucleotides agree with TRBD2. CDR1 and CDR2 from the germline V gene are MNHEY and SMNVEV (reference sequence). The CDR3 totals 16 residues. J gave up 7 bases and V 4 bases, and 7 bases lay outside the gene matches. CDR3 sequence: CASSSLLAGGHNEQFF. The CDR3 DNA reads as TGTGCCAGCAGTTCTCTACTAGCGGGGGGGCATAATGAGCAGTTCTTC.

The rearrangement links TRBV11-2 to TRBJ2-7; the match to TRBD2 covers 8 bases. J gave up 1 base and V 5 bases, and 7 bases lay outside the gene matches. The V gene's germline CDR1 is SGHAT and CDR2 FQNNGV. The CDR3 runs to 15 residues. DNA for the CDR3: TGTGCCAGCAGCCAGCGTCCGGGGGGGTCCTACGAGCAGTACTTC. Translation gives CASSQRPGGSYEQYF.

The chain joins TRBV7-2 to TRBJ1-4; a possible D gene is TRBD1 (6 bases). V was cut by 5 bases and J by 8 bases, with 15 bases left in between. Germline values: CDR1 SGHTA, CDR2 FQGNSA. There are 14 residues in the CDR3. CDR3 sequence: CASSRRGGQEKLFF. The CDR3 DNA follows: TGTGCCAGCAGCCGGCGGGGGGGCCAGGAAAAACTGTTTTTT.

The rearrangement uses TRBV5-1 and TRBJ2-6; D is uncertain. With 1 base removed from V and 0 bases from J, the gap between germline ends came to 5 bases. Per the germline V gene, CDR1 is SGHRS and CDR2 is YFSETQ. CDR3 length: 15 residues. The CDR3 bases are TGCGCCAGCAGCTTGTCACTCTCTGGGGCCAACGTCCTGACTTTC. The encoded protein is CASSLSLSGANVLTF.

V usage is TRBV27 and J usage is TRBJ1-2, with D maybe TRBD1 (5 bases). Looked up from germline, CDR1 is MNHEY and CDR2 is SMNVEV (reference sequence). Trimming pared 10 bases from V and 4 bases from J, leaving 19 bases between. There are 14 residues in the CDR3. The CDR3 DNA is TGTGCCACCAAACCCGCGGTTCAGGGCTATGGCTACACCTTC. Residues: CATKPAVQGYGYTF.

The chain combines TRBV4-2 with TRBJ1-6; maybe TRBD1 (6 bases). The CDR3 contains 16 residues. Germline CDR1 LGHNA, CDR2 YNFKEQ. V was cut by 1 base and J by 10 bases, with 17 bases left in between. DNA for the CDR3: TGTGCCAGCAGCCAAGCCTTGAACAGGGAAGGGTCACCCCTCCACTTT. It translates to CASSQALNREGSPLHF.

This sequence joins TRBV5-1 and TRBJ1-1; D gene unclear. V was clipped by 4 bases and J by 8 bases, with 9 bases between them. Germline CDR1 SGHRS, CDR2 YFSETQ. The CDR3 totals 11 residues. The CDR3 bases are TGCGCCAGCAGCACCCCGGGAGAAGCTTTCTTT. The encoded protein is CASSTPGEAFF.

As to this clone: This CDR3 is also generated by other DNA sequences in the sample. This chain uses TRBV5-1 with TRBJ2-5; D may be TRBD2 (5 bases). Trimming left V 0 bases short and J 5 bases short, with 8 bases between. Per germline, CDR1 SGHRS and CDR2 YFSETQ. This CDR3 is 13 amino acids long. As DNA, the CDR3 is TGCGCCAGCAGCTTGGCTCCGGGGGAGACCCAGTACTTC. It yields the protein CASSLAPGETQYF.

This sequence joins TRBV4-2 and TRBJ2-3; D perhaps matches TRBD2 (5 bases). CDR3 size: 14 residues. V was shortened by 5 bases and J by 3 bases, with 12 bases between the two germline ends. Germline CDR1 reads LGHNA; CDR2 reads YNFKEQ. The CDR3 region has the DNA TGTGCCAGCAGCTCAGGACTGATAACAGATACGCAGTATTTT. It encodes CASSSGLITDTQYF.

The V gene is TRBV7-2, the J gene TRBJ1-3; 9 bases line up with TRBD1. The V segment lost 3 bases and the J segment 3 bases; nucleotides outside the gene matches: 6. This CDR3 comprises 16 residues. Germline CDR1 is SGHTA and CDR2 is FQGNSA. In DNA form, the CDR3 reads TGTGCCAGCAGCTTCCTCGGGACAGGGTATGGAAACACCATATATTTT. It codes for CASSFLGTGYGNTIYF.

V and J are TRBV3-1 (or the pseudogene TRBV3-2) and TRBJ1-5; 9 positions agree with TRBD1. The germline CDR1 and CDR2 sequences are LGHDT and YNNKEL (reference sequence). The trim removed 6 bases at V and 1 base at J, leaving 4 bases unmatched. The CDR3 runs to 15 residues. CDR3 in amino acids: CASSQQGASNQPQHF. CDR3 bases: TGTGCCAGCAGTCAACAGGGGGCAAGCAATCAGCCCCAGCATTTT.

The chain is built from TRBV2 and TRBJ1-2; D is unclear. V was trimmed by 0 bases and J by 4 bases, leaving 12 bases between them. The CDR3 extends over 15 amino acids. Germline assignment: CDR1 SNHLY and CDR2 FYNNEI. The CDR3 sequence is CASSEAAGWLYGYTF. The DNA of the CDR3 is TGTGCCAGCAGTGAAGCGGCAGGTTGGCTCTATGGCTACACCTTC.

The gene calls are TRBV29-1 and TRBJ1-4, with D tentatively TRBD1 (5 bases). This CDR3 comprises 12 residues. Trimming left V 4 bases short and J 3 bases short, with 6 bases between. Germline CDR1 SQVTM, CDR2 ANQGSEA. CDR3 sequence: CSVGQSNEKLFF. Here the CDR3 DNA reads TGCAGCGTTGGACAGTCTAATGAAAAACTGTTTTTT.

Comments on this clone: The junction and the germline gene differ at one end; a read error may be behind it. V and J are TRBV7-9 and TRBJ1-6; TRBD1 might be the D (5 bases). Germline V lookup: CDR1 SEHNR, CDR2 FQNEAQ (reference sequence). CDR3 length: 12 residues. The DNA of the CDR3 is TGTGCCAGCAGCGATAGGGGTTCCGGGTCTCCCTTT. Its translation is CASSDRGSGSPF.

The chain carries TRBV30 and TRBJ2-2; 7 bases line up with TRBD2. J was trimmed by 3 bases and V by 2 bases; bases with no gene match: 6. CDR3 size: 15 residues. CDR1 is GTSNPN, CDR2 SVGIG, per germline (reference sequence). The CDR3: CAWSPGRGYTGELFF. As DNA, the CDR3 is TGTGCCTGGAGTCCCGGGCGGGGGTACACCGGGGAGCTGTTTTTT. Together with reference TRBV30 and TRBJ2-2, the CDR3 gives the full variable domain: SQTIHQWPATLVQPVGSPLSLECTVEGTSNPNLYWYRQAAGRGLQLLFYSVGIGQISSEVPQNLSASRPQDRQFILSSKKLLLSDSGFYLCAWSPGRGYTGELFFGEGSRLTVL.

V and J are TRBV30 and TRBJ1-1; D is undetermined. Trimming pared 3 bases from V and 1 base from J, leaving 9 bases between. CDR3 length equals 13 residues. Per germline, CDR1 GTSNPN and CDR2 SVGIG (reference sequence). The DNA of the CDR3 is TGTGCCTGGAGGACTACCACGAACACTGAAGCTTTCTTT. Translation: CAWRTTTNTEAFF.

The chain has TRBV6-2 or TRBV6-3 and TRBJ2-7, with TRBD1 matching 8 bases. There are 16 residues in the CDR3. The V gene's germline CDR1 is MNHEY and CDR2 SVGEGT. Trimming at V came to 4 bases and at J to 4 bases, leaving 12 bases not matched to a gene. The CDR3 here is CASSWLFGQGVYEQYF. The CDR3 DNA reads as TGTGCCAGCAGTTGGCTTTTCGGACAGGGTGTTTACGAGCAGTACTTC.